This T cell receptor (beta chain) emerged from a study of molecular identifiers for immune sequencing clone quantification. In germline, CDR1 is MNHEY, CDR2 SMNVEV (reference sequence). Losses at the gene ends were 8 bases for V and 6 bases for J; bases not matched to a gene: 6. This CDR3 spans 13 amino acids. This clonotype was seen a few times. TCRdb used MiXCR to reprocess the PCR reads, holding one entry per CDR3 protein. Found here are 300,000 to 400,000 distinct CDR3 sequences, around a fifth of them singletons; the top ten hold over 0.7%. The sample comprised naive CD8+ T cells from blood, with Jurkat cell RNA spiked in. The subset: FACS-sorted CD8+CD4-CCR7+CD45RA+ naive T cells. The receptor was isolated from a human donor in good health. Some libraries in this study had Jurkat cell RNA spiked in. The gene calls are TRBV27 and TRBJ2-2, with TRBD2 matching over 7 bases. For the CDR3, the DNA is TGTGCCAGCCTTGGGGGGGGGGCCGGGGAGCTGTTTTTT. Protein sequence: CASLGGGAGELFF.